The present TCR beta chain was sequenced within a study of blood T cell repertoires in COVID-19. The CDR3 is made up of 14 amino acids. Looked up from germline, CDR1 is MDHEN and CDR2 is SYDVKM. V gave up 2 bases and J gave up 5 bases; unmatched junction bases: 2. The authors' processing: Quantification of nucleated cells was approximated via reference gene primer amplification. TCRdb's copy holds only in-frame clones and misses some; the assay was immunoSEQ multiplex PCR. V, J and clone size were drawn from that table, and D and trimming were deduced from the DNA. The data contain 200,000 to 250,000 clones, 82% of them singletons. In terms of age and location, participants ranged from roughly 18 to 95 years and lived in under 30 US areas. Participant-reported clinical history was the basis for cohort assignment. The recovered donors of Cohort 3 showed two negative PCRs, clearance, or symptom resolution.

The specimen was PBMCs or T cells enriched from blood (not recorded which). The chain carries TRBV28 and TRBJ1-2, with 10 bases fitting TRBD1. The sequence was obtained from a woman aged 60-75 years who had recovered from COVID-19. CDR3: CASSLRTGGYGYTF. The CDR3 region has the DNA TGTGCCAGCAGTTTAAGGACAGGGGGTTATGGCTACACCTTC.